This TCR beta chain was found in a study of T cell responses to AZD1222 COVID-19 vaccine (dated by TCRdb to the early 2020s). A note on the overall study: TCR sequencing was performed for 230 to 250 trial participants, of whom 200 to 220 were given two doses of AZD1222 and around 25 were given two doses of MenACWY control vaccine. Trial participants were enrolled by age into subgroups of 18-55, 56-69 and 70-plus years, and about 150, 27 and 61 TCR-sequenced participants, respectively, were included in these subgroups. Study-wide conclusions, independent of this receptor: Reportedly, close to half of the unique spike-specific TCRs recognized epitopes lying outside the regions that are mutated in the B.1.351 and B.1.1.7 variants. Conclusions about previously exposed vaccinees are limited because only a handful of AZD1222 recipients were SARS-CoV-2 seropositive at baseline. After two AZD1222 doses, spike-specific TCR breadth and depth were significantly higher than at day 0 and than in MenACWY recipients. The 56-69-year group was small, and its depth increase did not reach significance, likely because of low power. Vaccine-associated CD4 TCRs spanned the whole spike protein, with dominant responses in regions 160-218 and 743-854. Participants were mostly white British, with more females than males. The authors suggested clonal diversity may have been underestimated. No day 14 peak-response samples were available, so repertoires were characterized only after the peak T cell response.

From the germline V gene (reference sequence), CDR1 is PRHDT and CDR2 is FYEKMQ. V is cut by 1 base and J by 0 bases, and the space between the germline ends is 10 bases. From the cysteine through the phenylalanine, the CDR3 covers 15 amino acids. Solely the CDR3 DNA is kept, with 45 bases framed from the first base. In the case of this clone: It has no known antigen specificity. No base-level quality is on record; no much larger clone is a single base apart.

The CDR3 regions of human TCRbeta chains were analyzed by immunosequencing. In the authors' own workflow: TCRs in the repertoires were matched against a reference library of SARS-CoV-2-specific TCRs that had been generated with the MIRA antigen-specificity platform. Breadth was defined as the fraction of unique TCRs that were SARS-CoV-2-associated, and depth was defined as the fraction of total T cells that were SARS-CoV-2-associated. Each spike-specific TCR was assigned to its reactive spike region and to a CD4 or CD8 class using the MIRA data. Log10-transformed breadth and depth values were compared by one-way ANOVA with Sidak's multiple comparisons tests. TCRdb obtained this table from immuneACCESS and retained in-frame rearrangements with V and J assigned. These tables miss some clones; where compared with another copy, unresolved V genes account for less than half of the shortfall, and the remainder is unexplained. V, J and clone size are those of that table, while D and trimming were read from the DNA. Within this sample are approximately 150,000 clones, with 93% of them counted one time only. Around 12% of the sample belongs to the ten largest clones.

What the time point label conveys for this sample: sample from adult after SARS-CoV-2 infection, after symptom onset. Two convalescent COVID-19 patients, sampled after symptom onset from adults with prior SARS-CoV-2 infection, were also TCR-sequenced for comparison. Source: peripheral blood, taken after recovery from COVID-19. The chain was built from TRBV13 and TRBJ2-7; perhaps TRBD2 is the D gene, with 6 bases matching. This TCR derives from an adult who had recovered from COVID-19. DNA sequence: TGTGCCAGCAGCTTAGAACCGGGACTCTCCTACGAGCAGTACTTC. Translated, it reads CASSLEPGLSYEQYF.